This is a list of T cell receptor beta chains from one sample in a study of T-cell reconstitution after alpha-beta-depleted transplantation in children. Via MiXCR, TCRdb re-called the PCR reads, giving one row per CDR3 protein. The sample has roughly 100,000 distinct CDR3 sequences, 7.5% to 9.5% seen once. The sample consisted of PBMCs, taken before TCRalphabeta/CD19-depleted stem cell transplant. The receptors originated from a boy between 2 and 10 years old with acute lymphoblastic leukemia, due to receive a stem cell transplant. Each CDR3 is given with its conserved first and last residue. The order of the fields is CDR3 protein, D gene, clone size, V gene. D genes are given only for firm matches. Size is stated for part of the rows, as once, few or many counts, or as a class when the clone is expanded.

CASSIGLTYEQYF,-,few,TRBV7-2
CSAGQGLYEQYF,TRBD1,many,TRBV20-1
CASSHPRKGNTIYF,-,few,TRBV12-3/TRBV12-4
CASSASTDRNSNQPQHF,-,many,TRBV11-1
CASSGLGEQFF,-,many,TRBV9
CASSGGQGAGDGYTF,TRBD1,-,TRBV2
CASSLGWTNEKLFF,-,many,TRBV12-3/TRBV12-4
CASSPAGQLYEQFF,-,many,TRBV14
CASSQAGLMGSPWVF,-,many,TRBV4-3
CASRPDQNTEAFF,-,-,TRBV12-3/TRBV12-4
CASSLLGAFGYTF,-,few,TRBV11-2
CASSNRDRGDTQYF,TRBD1,many,TRBV6-6
CATSWGRARSNQPQHF,-,many,TRBV15
CSAINLDRGLETQYF,TRBD1,few,TRBV20-1
CASSLGDYQETQYF,-,many,TRBV12-3/TRBV12-4
CASSLGVAQGPNTEAFF,TRBD1,many,TRBV28
CASALQGGGQPQHF,TRBD1,many,TRBV12-3/TRBV12-4
CASSSLMDGYTF,-,-,TRBV5-6
CSAMGTETVKAFF,-,many,TRBV20-1
CASSQGTTPGDEQFF,-,-,TRBV4-1
CASSQKGLGFNEQFF,-,many,TRBV4-3
CASSLSGRGPETQYF,-,few,TRBV28
CASSQVGVLEKLFF,-,many,TRBV4-2
CASSRYRDRGYEQYF,TRBD1,-,TRBV7-9
CATSSSGVGWDGYTF,-,-,TRBV15